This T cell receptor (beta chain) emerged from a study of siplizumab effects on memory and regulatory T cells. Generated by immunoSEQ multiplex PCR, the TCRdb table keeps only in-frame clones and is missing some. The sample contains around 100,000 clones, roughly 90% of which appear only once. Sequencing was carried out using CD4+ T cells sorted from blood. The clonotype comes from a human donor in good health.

The CDR3, as DNA: TGTGCCAGCAGCGTGACTAGCGCCACAGATACGCAGTATTTT. The encoded protein is CASSVTSATDTQYF. This chain uses TRBV28 with TRBJ2-3; TRBD2 aligns across 8 bases. The CDR3 has 14 amino acids. Losses at the gene ends were 6 bases for V and 2 bases for J; bases not matched to a gene: 4. CDR1 MDHEN and CDR2 SYDVKM come from the germline V gene.